A single T cell receptor beta chain is shown here with its context. Its specificity is unknown. This specimen belongs to a study of beta chain features in type 1 diabetes. Study-wide results and limits: Moderate but significant shortening of TCRB CDR3s was recorded in all four CD4+ subsets from Type 1 diabetes patients. Researchers reported that naive, central memory and Treg TCRB repertoires appeared more similar in patients than in healthy donors.

The CDR3 length is 15 residues. CDR1 is SGHNT, CDR2 YYREEE, per germline (reference sequence). J gave up 1 base and V 3 bases, and 4 bases lay outside the gene matches. Expressed TCRB transcripts were sequenced, since all the RNA that had been isolated was reverse transcribed. This table comes from immunoSEQ multiplex PCR, and its TCRdb copy is limited to in-frame clones, with some not included. The repertoire holds almost 350,000 clones, with roughly 9% as singletons. Sorted CD4+ subsets: naive, central memory, regulatory, stem cell-like memory (CD45RO/CCR7/CD25/CD127/CD95/CD27 panel). This rearrangement joins TRBV5-4 to TRBJ2-5, with 9 bases identical to TRBD2. Sequenced input: central memory CD4+ T cells from blood. This receptor was identified in a man aged 25 to 40 with type 1 diabetes. CDR3 bases: TGTGCCAGCAGCTCACCACTAGCGGGCCAAGAGACCCAGTACTTC. Amino acid sequence: CASSSPLAGQETQYF.